This section outlines one TCR beta chain sequence together with its context. Its antigen is not identified. Germline-derived CDR1 and CDR2 are SGHTA and FQGTGA. This CDR3 has 17 amino acids. Trimming cost V 5 bases and J 9 bases; bases outside gene matches: 12. The data originate from a study of shared clonotypes between healthy human individuals. The DNA input per sorted-subset replicate PCR was about 0.2 ug, corresponding to some 30,000 T cell genomes. This table comes from immunoSEQ multiplex PCR, and its TCRdb copy is limited to in-frame clones, with some not included. The data contain about 380,000 clones, 95% to 97% of them singletons. Study-level results: All-four-donor shared clonotypes had higher generation probabilities than non-shared clonotypes did. Memory subsets generally showed lower estimated richness than naive subsets.

The rearrangement uses TRBV7-3 and TRBJ2-1; 14 bases line up with TRBD2. This receptor was obtained from a young man in good health. The sample was memory CD8+ T cells sorted from blood. The subset here: CD45RO+ cells pooled with CCR7-negative TemRA cells. Here the CDR3 DNA reads TGTGCCAGCAGCCCGAGCGGGGGACTAGCGGGAGTAGGTGAGCAGTTCTTC. This encodes CASSPSGGLAGVGEQFF.